This entry lists 16 T cell receptor beta chains sequenced from one sample in a study of T cells in Graves' hyperthyroidism and ophthalmopathy. There were TCR beta CDR3 regions amplified from RNA transcripts. HTBI primers were employed in a first-round RT-PCR of the TCR CDR3. TCRdb processed the multiplex PCR reads anew with MiXCR; each CDR3 protein has one entry. The sample lists a few hundred thousand distinct CDR3 sequences; under 15% were seen once. The sequenced material came from blood. Every receptor here comes from a woman younger than 30 with Graves' hyperthyroidism.

The chain recombines TRBV5-1 with TRBJ2-7; D might be TRBD2 (6 bases). The V end was cut by 2 bases, the J end by 1 base, with 10 bases between. The germline V gene has CDR1 SGHRS and CDR2 YFSETQ. CDR3 length: 14 residues. The DNA of the CDR3 is TGCGCCAGCAGCTTCGAGGGAGGTTCCTACGAGCAGTACTTC. It translates to CASSFEGGSYEQYF.

This clonotype was detected many times. The chain employs TRBV6-1 and TRBJ1-5, with no clear D. Germline values: CDR1 MNHNS, CDR2 SASEGT. The germline V and J ends were trimmed by 7 bases and 2 bases, with 18 bases remaining between them. The length of the CDR3 is 16 residues. CDR3 residues: CASMLHPLWGNQPQHF. The CDR3 DNA reads as TGTGCCAGCATGCTACACCCTCTATGGGGCAATCAGCCCCAGCATTTT.

This clonotype appeared many times. The chain employs TRBV18 and TRBJ1-6, with D maybe TRBD1 (5 bases). This CDR3 region has 14 residues. With 2 bases removed from V and 6 bases from J, the gap between germline ends came to 8 bases. CDR1 and CDR2 from the germline V gene are KGHSH and LQKENI. CDR3 sequence: CASSPGTLNSPLHF. The CDR3 DNA reads TGTGCCAGCTCACCAGGGACCCTTAATTCACCCCTCCACTTT.

V gene TRBV10-3 combines with J gene TRBJ2-1; D remains unclear. From germline, CDR1 is ENHRY and CDR2 SYGVKD. Trimming took off 6 bases at V and 0 bases at J, with 9 bases between the two ends. The length of the CDR3 is 14 residues. In DNA, the CDR3 is TGTGCCATCAGGACGTTGAGCTCCTACAATGAGCAGTTCTTC. As protein: CAIRTLSSYNEQFF.

As concerns this clonotype: Just one base apart from a much larger clone, this may be a read error. As the CDR3 is not closed by the conserved phenylalanine or tryptophan, this likely results from a read error. J is TRBJ1-1 and V is TRBV12-3 or TRBV12-4, with D possibly being TRBD1 (5 bases). Trimming took 5 bases from V and 6 from J, leaving 16 bases between them. This CDR3 contains 14 residues. CDR3 nucleotides: TGTGCCAGCAGTGCCGCAGGGCTTAGTCCTGAAGCTTTCCTT. This encodes CASSAAGLSPEAFL.

The table lists this clonotype with a few counts. This chain links TRBV3-1 with TRBJ2-7; no clear D. The length of the CDR3 is 13 residues. V was shortened by 6 bases and J by 0 bases, with 9 bases between the two germline ends. CDR1 and CDR2 (germline): LGHDT, YNNKEL (reference sequence). The CDR3: CASSYEGSYEQYF. CDR3 nucleotide sequence: TGTGCCAGCAGTTATGAAGGCTCCTACGAGCAGTACTTC.

This clonotype was found a few times. A much larger clonotype is one base distant, so this may be a read error. This CDR3 is missing its conserved last phenylalanine or tryptophan, likely due to a read error. CDR3 loop: CASSLFPYGYTL. The DNA of the CDR3 is TGTGCCAGCAGCCTGTTCCCTTATGGCTACACCCTC. This chain joins TRBV3-1 and TRBJ1-2, with D hard to call. V was clipped by 4 bases and J by 5 bases, with 8 bases between them. Germline CDR1 is LGHDT and CDR2 is YNNKEL (reference sequence). The CDR3 length is 12 residues.

This clonotype appeared many times. The chain is built from TRBV29-1 and TRBJ1-2; a possible D gene is TRBD1 (5 bases). V was pared by 3 bases and J by 4 bases, with 15 bases between. The CDR3 is 14 residues long. CDR1 SQVTM and CDR2 ANQGSEA come from the germline V gene. CDR3 in DNA: TGCAGCGTTGAGCAGGGCGCCACAACCTATGGCTACACCTTC. Amino acid sequence: CSVEQGATTYGYTF.

This chain links TRBV6-1 with TRBJ2-7; 9 bases agree with TRBD1. This CDR3 spans 15 amino acids. CDR1 MNHNS and CDR2 SASEGT come from the germline V gene. J was trimmed by 1 base and V by 6 bases; bases with no gene match: 7. The CDR3 nucleotides are TGTGCCAGCAGCCAGGGACAGGGAGGGTCCTACGAGCAGTACTTC. This encodes CASSQGQGGSYEQYF.

This clonotype occurred a few times. The V and J genes are TRBV9 and TRBJ2-2; 8 bases line up with TRBD2. This CDR3 spans 15 amino acids. In germline, CDR1 is SGDLS, CDR2 YYNGEE. With V trimmed by 5 bases and J by 6 bases, 9 bases remained unmatched. CDR3 sequence reads: CASSPSGTRAGELFF. In DNA form, the CDR3 reads TGTGCCAGCAGTCCCTCAGGGACTAGGGCCGGGGAGCTGTTTTTT.

This clonotype was seen repeatedly, ten times or more. The CDR3 DNA reads TGCAGAGTGTTCAGGGGACAGGGGGCTTACTATGGCTACACCTTC. Its protein is CRVFRGQGAYYGYTF. The V call is TRBV20-1, the J call TRBJ1-2; 12 bases fit TRBD1. Germline CDR1 is DFQATT and CDR2 is SNEGSKA (reference sequence). The CDR3 totals 15 residues.

This clonotype was seen at least ten times. The genes are TRBV11-2 and TRBJ2-7; TRBD2 might be the D (5 bases). The CDR3 is made up of 14 amino acids. The V gene lost 5 bases and the J gene lost 4 bases, with 15 bases spanning the gap. Looked up from germline, CDR1 is SGHAT and CDR2 is FQNNGV. CDR3 in amino acids: CASSHERGLYEQYF. The CDR3 DNA is TGTGCCAGCAGCCATGAAAGAGGGCTATACGAGCAGTACTTC.

The table lists this clonotype with a few counts. The final CDR3 position lacks the conserved phenylalanine or tryptophan, pointing to a likely read error. The chain employs TRBV5-6 and TRBJ2-7; 9 bases fit TRBD1. V dropped 2 bases and J dropped 7; count of bases not matched to a gene: 10. Looked up from germline, CDR1 is SGHDT and CDR2 is YYEEEE. The CDR3 extends over 15 amino acids. The CDR3 nucleotides read TGTGCCAGCAGCTTAGGTGAACAGGGGGCTCGGGAGCAGTACCTC. Its translation is CASSLGEQGAREQYL.

This clonotype was observed a handful of times. The chain combines TRBV20-1 with TRBJ2-1; TRBD2 matches 8 bases. The length of the CDR3 is 15 residues. Trimming took 6 bases from V and 12 from J; bases not matched to a gene: 19. Germline lookup yields CDR1 DFQATT and CDR2 SNEGSKA (reference sequence). In DNA, the CDR3 is TGCAGTGCCCCGCCCGGGACTAGAGGTTACGAGGGGCAGTTCTTC. It specifies CSAPPGTRGYEGQFF.

This clonotype was counted ten times or more. The CDR3 reads CSVEDRAGSSYEQYF. The CDR3, as DNA: TGCAGCGTTGAAGATCGGGCAGGGAGCTCCTACGAGCAGTACTTC. The genes are TRBV29-1 and TRBJ2-7, with D possibly being TRBD1 or TRBD2 (5 bases each). The length of the CDR3 is 15 residues. V lost 0 bases, J lost 0 bases, and 12 bases lay in between. CDR1 SQVTM and CDR2 ANQGSEA come from the germline V gene.

This clonotype occurred many times. The V and J genes are TRBV9 and TRBJ2-3; TRBD1 is a possible D gene (5 bases). The germline V gene encodes CDR1 SGDLS and CDR2 YYNGEE. The CDR3 spans 14 residues. V was pared by 4 bases and J by 0 bases, with 9 bases between. CDR3 sequence: CASSLQGSTDTQYF. CDR3 in DNA: TGTGCCAGCAGCCTCCAGGGTAGCACAGATACGCAGTATTTT. Supplemented by reference TRBV9 and TRBJ2-3, the full variable domain reads DSGVTQTPKHLITATGQRVTLRCSPRSGDLSVYWYQQSLDQGLQFLIQYYNGEERAKGNILERFSAQQFPDLHSELNLSSLELGDSALYFCASSLQGSTDTQYFGPGTRLTVL.